This TCR beta chain is from a study of OX40 agonist ivuxolimab in advanced cancers. This clone was counted once. Here immunoSEQ multiplex PCR was the method, and the copy in TCRdb shows in-frame clones only, minus some. This table has around 60,000 clones, more than 75% appearing once. CDR3 length: 15 residues. Germline V gene lookup returns CDR1 ENHRY and CDR2 SYGVKD. The V end was cut by 6 bases, the J end by 5 bases, with 17 bases between. The rearrangement links TRBV10-3 to TRBJ2-1, with D possibly being TRBD1 (6 bases). The receptor was isolated from an adult with an advanced solid tumor such as melanoma, head and neck, liver or kidney cancer. The specimen comprised CD4+ or CD8+ T cells sorted from blood, sampled in a trial of the OX40 agonist ivuxolimab. The CDR3 loop is CAISAGTSLDNEQFF. CDR3 nucleotides: TGTGCCATCAGCGCCGGGACATCACTTGACAATGAGCAGTTCTTC.